These 5 T cell receptor beta chains share one sample of origin, sequenced in a study of cytotoxic CD8 clonotypes in ibrutinib-treated CLL. Generated by immunoSEQ multiplex PCR, the TCRdb table keeps only in-frame clones and is missing some. The sample consists of more than 300,000 clones, around four fifths of them appearing once. This specimen consisted of PBMCs, obtained before ibrutinib treatment. These receptors were taken from a human donor with chronic lymphocytic leukemia.

The rearrangement uses TRBV18 and TRBJ1-2; D is perhaps TRBD1 (5 bases). V was clipped by 0 bases and J by 5 bases, with 13 bases between them. This CDR3 is 15 amino acids long. CDR1 and CDR2 from the germline V gene are KGHSH and LQKENI. The CDR3 DNA sequence: TGTGCCAGCTCACCACCGGGGCAGGGTCGGTATGGCTACACCTTC. Its protein is CASSPPGQGRYGYTF.

The genes are TRBV11-2 and TRBJ2-2; TRBD2 matches 14 bases. The CDR3 totals 18 residues. J gave up 6 bases and V 5 bases, and 11 bases lay outside the gene matches. Germline V gene sequence: CDR1 SGHAT, CDR2 FQNNGV. CDR3 in DNA: TGTGCCAGCAGCCCCGGGACTAGCGGGAGTATTGTCGCCGGGGAGCTGTTTTTT. It is translated as CASSPGTSGSIVAGELFF. The full variable domain, its missing parts supplied by reference TRBV11-2 and TRBJ2-2, is EAGVAQSPRYKIIEKRQSVAFWCNPISGHATLYWYQQILGQGPKLLIQFQNNGVVDDSQLPKDRFSAERLKGVDSTLKIQPAKLEDSAVYLCASSPGTSGSIVAGELFFGEGSRLTVL.

This chain connects TRBV25-1 to TRBJ2-2; a possible D gene is TRBD2 (7 bases). Trimming stripped 6 bases from V and 4 bases from J, with 15 bases between. This CDR3 has 15 residues. The germline V gene has CDR1 MGHDK and CDR2 SYGVNS. The DNA of the CDR3 is TGTGCCAGCAGCGAAGTGAGGGGGGGCACCGGGGAGCTGTTTTTT. It yields the protein CASSEVRGGTGELFF.

V gene TRBV11-2 combines with J gene TRBJ2-5, with D unresolved. Germline lookup yields CDR1 SGHAT and CDR2 FQNNGV. The CDR3 has 15 amino acids. Trimming stripped 0 bases from V and 1 base from J, with 9 bases between. CDR3: CASSLDGTLQETQYF. For the CDR3, the DNA is TGTGCCAGCAGCTTAGATGGAACTCTCCAAGAGACCCAGTACTTC.

This clone was observed a handful of times. The rearrangement links TRBV5-1 to TRBJ1-1, with D unclear. V lost 1 base and J lost 11, with 12 bases in between. CDR3 length: 12 residues. Germline assignment: CDR1 SGHRS and CDR2 YFSETQ. The CDR3 DNA reads TGCGCCAGCAGCTTGACTGGGCGGCTCGCTTTCTTT. Protein: CASSLTGRLAFF.